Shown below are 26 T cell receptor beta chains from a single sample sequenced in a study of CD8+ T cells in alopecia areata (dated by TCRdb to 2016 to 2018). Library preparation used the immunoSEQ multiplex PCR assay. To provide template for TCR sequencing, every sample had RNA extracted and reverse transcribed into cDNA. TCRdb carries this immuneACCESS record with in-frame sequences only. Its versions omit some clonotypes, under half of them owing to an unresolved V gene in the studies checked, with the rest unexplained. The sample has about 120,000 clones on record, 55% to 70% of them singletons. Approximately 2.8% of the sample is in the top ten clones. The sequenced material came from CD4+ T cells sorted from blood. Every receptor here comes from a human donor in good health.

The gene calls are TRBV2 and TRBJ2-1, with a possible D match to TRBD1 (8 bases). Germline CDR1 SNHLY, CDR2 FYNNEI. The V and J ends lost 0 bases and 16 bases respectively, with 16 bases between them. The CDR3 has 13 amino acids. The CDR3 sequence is CASSEARGTGRFF. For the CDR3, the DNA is TGTGCCAGCAGTGAAGCGCGGGGGACAGGTCGTTTCTTC. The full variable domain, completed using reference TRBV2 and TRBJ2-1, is EPEVTQTPSHQVTQMGQEVILRCVPISNHLYFYWYRQILGQKVEFLVSFYNNEISEKSEIFDDQFSVERPDGSNFTLKIRSTKLEDSAMYFCASSEARGTGRFFGPGTRLTVL.

CDR3 region: CASSVTGGLDGYTF. CDR3 bases: TGTGCCAGCAGTGTAACAGGAGGATTGGATGGCTACACCTTC. V and J are TRBV2 and TRBJ1-2; D is possibly TRBD1 (5 bases). Germline-derived CDR1 and CDR2 are SNHLY and FYNNEI. Trimming stripped 4 bases from V and 6 bases from J, with 15 bases between. CDR3 length: 14 residues.

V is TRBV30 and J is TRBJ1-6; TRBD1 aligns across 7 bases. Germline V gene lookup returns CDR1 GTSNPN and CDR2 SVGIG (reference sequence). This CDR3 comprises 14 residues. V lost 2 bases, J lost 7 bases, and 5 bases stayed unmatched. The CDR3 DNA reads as TGTGCCTGGAGTCCGGGACAGAGAAATTCACCCCTCCACTTT. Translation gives CAWSPGQRNSPLHF.

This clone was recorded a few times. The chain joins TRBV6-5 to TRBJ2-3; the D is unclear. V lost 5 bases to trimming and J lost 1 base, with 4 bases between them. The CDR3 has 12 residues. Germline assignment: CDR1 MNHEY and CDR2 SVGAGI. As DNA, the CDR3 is TGTGCCAGCAGTCGGGGCACAGATACGCAGTATTTT. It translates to CASSRGTDTQYF.

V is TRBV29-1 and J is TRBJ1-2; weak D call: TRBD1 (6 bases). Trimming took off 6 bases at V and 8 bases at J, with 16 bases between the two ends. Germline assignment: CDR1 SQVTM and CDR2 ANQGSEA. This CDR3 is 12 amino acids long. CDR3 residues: CSVTPGHQGYTF. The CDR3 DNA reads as TGCAGCGTGACTCCGGGACACCAAGGCTACACCTTC.

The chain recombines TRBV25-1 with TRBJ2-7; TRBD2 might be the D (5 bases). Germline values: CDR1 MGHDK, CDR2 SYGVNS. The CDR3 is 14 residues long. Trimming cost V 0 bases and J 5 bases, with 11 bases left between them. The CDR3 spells CASSEYRGNDEQYF. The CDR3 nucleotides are TGTGCCAGCAGTGAATATCGAGGGAATGACGAGCAGTACTTC.

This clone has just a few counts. Here the CDR3 DNA reads TGCAGCGTTCGGTATAGCGGCTTGGAGACCCAGTACTTC. The encoded protein is CSVRYSGLETQYF. This chain connects TRBV29-1 to TRBJ2-5; TRBD2 is a possible D gene (6 bases). CDR3 length equals 13 residues. V was cut by 5 bases and J by 5 bases, with 15 bases left in between. Germline CDR1 reads SQVTM; CDR2 reads ANQGSEA.

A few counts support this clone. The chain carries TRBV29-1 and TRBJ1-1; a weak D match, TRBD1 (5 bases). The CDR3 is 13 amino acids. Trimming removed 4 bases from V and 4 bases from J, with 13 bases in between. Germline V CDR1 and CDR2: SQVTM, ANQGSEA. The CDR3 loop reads CSVGKGPGTEAFF. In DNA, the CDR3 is TGCAGCGTTGGAAAGGGGCCGGGCACTGAAGCTTTCTTT.

CDR3 sequence: CASSSASPGLSYEQYF. CDR3 nucleotides: TGCGCCAGCAGCAGCGCGAGCCCAGGGCTCTCCTACGAGCAGTACTTC. The chain couples TRBV4-1 to TRBJ2-7; TRBD1 might be the D (5 bases). The V and J ends lost 5 bases and 0 bases respectively, with 17 bases between them. CDR1 and CDR2 (germline): MGHRA, YSYEKL. The CDR3 runs to 16 residues.

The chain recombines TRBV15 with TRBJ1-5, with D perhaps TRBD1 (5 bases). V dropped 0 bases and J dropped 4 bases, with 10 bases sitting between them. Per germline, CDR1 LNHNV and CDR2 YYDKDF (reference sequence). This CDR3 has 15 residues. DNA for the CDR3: TGTGCCACCAGCAGAGATCGGGGCCCTAATCAGCCCCAGCATTTT. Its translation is CATSRDRGPNQPQHF.

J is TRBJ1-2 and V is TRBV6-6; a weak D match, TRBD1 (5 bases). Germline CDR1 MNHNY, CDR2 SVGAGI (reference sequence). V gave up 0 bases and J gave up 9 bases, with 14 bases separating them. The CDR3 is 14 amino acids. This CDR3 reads CASSYSLGDHRYTF. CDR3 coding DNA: TGTGCCAGCAGTTACTCGCTGGGGGATCATCGCTACACCTTC.

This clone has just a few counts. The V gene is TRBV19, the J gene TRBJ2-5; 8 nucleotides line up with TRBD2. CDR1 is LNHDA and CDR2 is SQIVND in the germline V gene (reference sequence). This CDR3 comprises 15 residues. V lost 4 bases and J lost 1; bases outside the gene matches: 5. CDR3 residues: CASSSLAGGQETQYF. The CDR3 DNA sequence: TGTGCCAGTAGTAGCCTGGCGGGGGGCCAAGAGACCCAGTACTTC. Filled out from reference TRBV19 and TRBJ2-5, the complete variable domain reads DGGITQSPKYLFRKEGQNVTLSCEQNLNHDAMYWYRQDPGQGLRLIYYSQIVNDFQKGDIAEGYSVSREKKESFPLTVTSAQKNPTAFYLCASSSLAGGQETQYFGPGTRLLVL.

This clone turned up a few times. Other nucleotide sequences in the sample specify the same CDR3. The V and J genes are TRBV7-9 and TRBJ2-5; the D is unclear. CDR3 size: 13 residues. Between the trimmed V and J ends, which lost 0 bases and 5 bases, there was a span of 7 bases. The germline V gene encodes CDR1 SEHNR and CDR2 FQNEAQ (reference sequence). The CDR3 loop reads CASSLASLETQYF. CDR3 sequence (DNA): TGTGCCAGCAGCTTAGCTAGTTTGGAGACCCAGTACTTC.

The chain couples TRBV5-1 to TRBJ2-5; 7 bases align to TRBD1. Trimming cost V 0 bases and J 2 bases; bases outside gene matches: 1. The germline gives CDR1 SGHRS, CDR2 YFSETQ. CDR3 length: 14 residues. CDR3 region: CASSLGQGQETQYF. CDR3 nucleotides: TGCGCCAGCAGCTTGGGACAGGGTCAAGAGACCCAGTACTTC.

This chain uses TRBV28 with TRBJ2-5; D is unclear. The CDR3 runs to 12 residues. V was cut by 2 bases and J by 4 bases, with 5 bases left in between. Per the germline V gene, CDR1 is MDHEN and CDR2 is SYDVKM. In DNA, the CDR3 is TGTGCCAGCAGTTTAGTGGGAGAGACCCAGTACTTC. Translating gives CASSLVGETQYF.

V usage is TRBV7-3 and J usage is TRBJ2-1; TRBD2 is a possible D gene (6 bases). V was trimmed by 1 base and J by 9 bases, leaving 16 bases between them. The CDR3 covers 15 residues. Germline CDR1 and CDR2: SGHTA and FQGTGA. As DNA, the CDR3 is TGTGCCAGCAGCTTAAATCGGGGGAGGAACCCTGAGCAGTTCTTC. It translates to CASSLNRGRNPEQFF.

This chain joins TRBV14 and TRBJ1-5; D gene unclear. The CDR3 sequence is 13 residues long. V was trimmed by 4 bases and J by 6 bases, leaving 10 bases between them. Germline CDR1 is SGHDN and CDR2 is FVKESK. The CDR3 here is CASSLGLGQPQHF. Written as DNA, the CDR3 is TGTGCCAGCAGCCTAGGCCTTGGTCAGCCCCAGCATTTT.

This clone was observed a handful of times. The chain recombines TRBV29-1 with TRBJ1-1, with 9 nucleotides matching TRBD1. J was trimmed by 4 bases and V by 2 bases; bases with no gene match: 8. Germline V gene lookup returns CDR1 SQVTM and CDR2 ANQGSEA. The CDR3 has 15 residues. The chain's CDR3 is CSVELSGQGLTEAFF. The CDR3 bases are TGCAGCGTTGAACTATCCGGACAGGGGCTCACTGAAGCTTTCTTT. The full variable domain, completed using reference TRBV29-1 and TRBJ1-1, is SAVISQKPSRDICQRGTSLTIQCQVDSQVTMMFWYRQQPGQSLTLIATANQGSEATYESGFVIDKFPISRPNLTFSTLTVSNMSPEDSSIYLCSVELSGQGLTEAFFGQGTRLTVV.

DNA for the CDR3: TGTGCCTGGAGCCGACAGGGTGGGGTTGATACGCAGTATTTT. It codes for CAWSRQGGVDTQYF. The V call is TRBV30, the J call TRBJ2-3; TRBD1 matches at 7 bases. The CDR3 is 14 amino acids. J was trimmed by 6 bases and V by 3 bases; bases with no gene match: 9. Germline loops: CDR1 GTSNPN, CDR2 SVGIG (reference sequence).

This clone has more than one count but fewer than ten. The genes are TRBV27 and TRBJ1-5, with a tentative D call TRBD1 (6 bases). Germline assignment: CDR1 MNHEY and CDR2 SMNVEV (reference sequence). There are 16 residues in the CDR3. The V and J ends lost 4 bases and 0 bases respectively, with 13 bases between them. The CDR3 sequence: CASSSSRGYSNQPQHF. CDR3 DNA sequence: TGTGCCAGCAGTTCATCCAGGGGATATAGCAATCAGCCCCAGCATTTT.

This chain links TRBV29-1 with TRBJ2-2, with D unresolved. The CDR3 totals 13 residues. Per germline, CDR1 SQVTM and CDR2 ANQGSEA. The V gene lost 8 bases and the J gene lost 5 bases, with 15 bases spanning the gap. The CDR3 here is CSYKMYGTGELFF. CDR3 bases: TGCAGCTACAAAATGTATGGAACCGGGGAGCTGTTTTTT.

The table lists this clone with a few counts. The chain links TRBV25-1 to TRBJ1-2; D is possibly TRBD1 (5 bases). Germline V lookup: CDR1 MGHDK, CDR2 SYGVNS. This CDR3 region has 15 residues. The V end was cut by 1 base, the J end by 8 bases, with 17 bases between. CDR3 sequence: CASSESGRQMGGYTF. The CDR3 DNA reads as TGTGCCAGCAGTGAATCCGGCAGACAGATGGGCGGCTACACCTTC.

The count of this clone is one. CDR3 DNA sequence: TGTGCCAGCCAATTCCCCAATGAGCAGTTCTTC. It is translated as CASQFPNEQFF. V and J are TRBV2 and TRBJ2-1; D gene unclear. V was shortened by 8 bases and J by 6 bases, with 8 bases between the two germline ends. The CDR3 sequence is 11 residues long. CDR1 and CDR2 (germline): SNHLY, FYNNEI.

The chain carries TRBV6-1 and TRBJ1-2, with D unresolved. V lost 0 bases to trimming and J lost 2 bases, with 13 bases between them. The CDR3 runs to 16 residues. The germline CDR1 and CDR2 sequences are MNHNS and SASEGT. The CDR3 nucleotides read TGTGCCAGCAGTGAAGCCCTGGTTGCGTGGAACTATGGCTACACCTTC. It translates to CASSEALVAWNYGYTF.

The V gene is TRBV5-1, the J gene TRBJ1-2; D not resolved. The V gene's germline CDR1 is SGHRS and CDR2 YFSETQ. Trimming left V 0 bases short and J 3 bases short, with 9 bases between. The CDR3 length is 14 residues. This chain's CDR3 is CASSLDLGDYGYTF. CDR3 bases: TGCGCCAGCAGCTTGGATCTCGGGGACTATGGCTACACCTTC.

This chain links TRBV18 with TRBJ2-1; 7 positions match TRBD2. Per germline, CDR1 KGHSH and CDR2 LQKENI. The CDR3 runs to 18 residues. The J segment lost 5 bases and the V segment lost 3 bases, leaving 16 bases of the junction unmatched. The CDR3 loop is CASSPGWLGAGENNEQFF. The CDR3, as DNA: TGTGCCAGCTCACCGGGATGGCTTGGCGCGGGGGAAAACAATGAGCAGTTCTTC.